This TCR beta chain was observed in a study of post-analysis software for immune sequencing data. Overall study findings and caveats: Elevated frequency relative to controls characterized about 5 TRBV segments in patients, TRBV5-6, TRBV5-1 and TRBV20-1 among them.

This CDR3 region has 15 residues. CDR1 is DFQATT and CDR2 is SNEGSKA in the germline V gene (reference sequence). The V and J ends lost 0 bases and 0 bases respectively, with 9 bases between them. In the case of this clonotype: Its antigen is unknown.

Carried by the TCR beta cDNA libraries were unique molecular identifiers. Each CDR3 protein gets one entry after TCRdb re-called the PCR reads with MiXCR. The sample contains roughly 650,000 distinct CDR3 sequences, roughly three fifths of which appear only once. The source is a girl under 10 years old with multiple sclerosis. The sequencing input was blood. The chain is built from TRBV20-1 and TRBJ2-4, with D unresolved. CDR3 in amino acids: CSAREALLAKNIQYF. The CDR3 region has the DNA TGCAGTGCTAGAGAGGCCTTACTAGCCAAAAACATTCAGTACTTC.